What follows are 8 T cell receptor beta chains derived from one specimen sequenced in a study of identical twins. TCRdb itself ran the 5' RACE reads through MiXCR, one entry per CDR3 protein. The data hold fewer than 250,000 distinct CDR3 sequences, with less than 9.5% observed a single time. Sequencing was done on a sample of memory (CD45RO+) T cells sorted from blood. The receptors shown here come from a woman between 18 and 29 years old in good health.

The V gene is TRBV3-1, the J gene TRBJ2-7, with 8 bases aligning to TRBD2. Germline CDR1 LGHDT, CDR2 YNNKEL (reference sequence). The junction had 6 bases not matched to a gene; V was cut back by 6 bases and J by 5 bases. This CDR3 spans 13 amino acids. CDR3 in DNA: TGTGCCAGCAGTCCAGGACTAGCCCACGAGCAGTACTTC. It translates to CASSPGLAHEQYF.

In its sample, this clonotype was seen a few times. The rearrangement uses TRBV29-1 and TRBJ2-2, with 8 positions matching TRBD1. CDR3 length: 15 amino acids. Trimming removed 7 bases from V and 3 bases from J; junction bases left unmatched: 10. CDR1 is SQVTM and CDR2 is ANQGSEA in the germline V gene. CDR3 loop: CSARQGSSDTGELFF. The CDR3 coding sequence is TGCAGCGCTAGACAGGGGTCTTCGGACACCGGGGAGCTGTTTTTT.

CDR3 DNA: TGTGCCAGTAGTATAGGCCGAACCTCCGATACGCAGTATTTT. Translation: CASSIGRTSDTQYF. The V call is TRBV19, the J call TRBJ2-3; D gene uncertain. The CDR3 totals 14 residues. CDR1 and CDR2 (germline): LNHDA, SQIVND (reference sequence). V was clipped by 1 base and J by 6 bases, with 11 bases between them.

V gene TRBV13 combines with J gene TRBJ2-7; 9 bases match TRBD1. The CDR3 loop spans 14 amino acids. The germline V gene encodes CDR1 PRHDT and CDR2 FYEKMQ (reference sequence). V dropped 8 bases and J dropped 0; count of bases not matched to a gene: 5. The CDR3 region is CASGRTGVSYEQYF. The CDR3 bases are TGTGCCAGCGGCCGGACAGGGGTCTCCTACGAGCAGTACTTC. The entire variable domain, with the rest obtained from reference TRBV13 and TRBJ2-7, is as follows: AAGVIQSPRHLIKEKRETATLKCYPIPRHDTVYWYQQGPGQDPQFLISFYEKMQSDKGSIPDRFSAQQFSDYHSELNMSSLELGDSALYFCASGRTGVSYEQYFGPGTRLTVT.

This clonotype was detected only a few times. CDR3 nucleotides: TGTGCCAGCAGCTTCTCGGGACATCAGCCCCAGCATTTT. The encoded protein is CASSFSGHQPQHF. This rearrangement joins TRBV7-9 to TRBJ1-5, with D maybe TRBD1 (5 bases). The CDR3 length is 13 residues. Germline V gene data show CDR1 as SEHNR and CDR2 as FQNEAQ (reference sequence). Trimming left V 3 bases short and J 5 bases short, with 8 bases between.

This clonotype was recorded at least ten times. V is TRBV29-1 and J is TRBJ1-1; D is possibly TRBD1 (6 bases). There are 14 residues in the CDR3. V lost 7 bases to trimming and J lost 2 bases, with 17 bases between them. In germline, CDR1 is SQVTM, CDR2 ANQGSEA. The DNA for the CDR3 is TGCAGCGCCCTTCCACAACAGGGTAACACTGAAGCTTTCTTT. Its translation: CSALPQQGNTEAFF.

The V call is TRBV20-1, the J call TRBJ2-3; D may be TRBD2 (6 bases). CDR1 and CDR2 (germline): DFQATT, SNEGSKA (reference sequence). The CDR3 sequence is 15 residues long. Trimming took 3 bases from V and 1 from J, leaving 14 bases between them. The CDR3 sequence: CSARLAHEGTDTQYF. The CDR3 DNA reads as TGCAGTGCTAGGCTAGCGCACGAAGGCACAGATACGCAGTATTTT.

This clonotype was observed a few times. V gene TRBV19 combines with J gene TRBJ2-1; perhaps D is TRBD1 or TRBD2 (5 bases each). V lost 8 bases to trimming and J lost 1 base, with 15 bases between them. Germline V gene data show CDR1 as LNHDA and CDR2 as SQIVND (reference sequence). There are 15 residues in the CDR3. The CDR3 DNA follows: TGTGCCAGTTCTTCCGGGACGTATTCCTACAATGAGCAGTTCTTC. Translating it yields CASSSGTYSYNEQFF.